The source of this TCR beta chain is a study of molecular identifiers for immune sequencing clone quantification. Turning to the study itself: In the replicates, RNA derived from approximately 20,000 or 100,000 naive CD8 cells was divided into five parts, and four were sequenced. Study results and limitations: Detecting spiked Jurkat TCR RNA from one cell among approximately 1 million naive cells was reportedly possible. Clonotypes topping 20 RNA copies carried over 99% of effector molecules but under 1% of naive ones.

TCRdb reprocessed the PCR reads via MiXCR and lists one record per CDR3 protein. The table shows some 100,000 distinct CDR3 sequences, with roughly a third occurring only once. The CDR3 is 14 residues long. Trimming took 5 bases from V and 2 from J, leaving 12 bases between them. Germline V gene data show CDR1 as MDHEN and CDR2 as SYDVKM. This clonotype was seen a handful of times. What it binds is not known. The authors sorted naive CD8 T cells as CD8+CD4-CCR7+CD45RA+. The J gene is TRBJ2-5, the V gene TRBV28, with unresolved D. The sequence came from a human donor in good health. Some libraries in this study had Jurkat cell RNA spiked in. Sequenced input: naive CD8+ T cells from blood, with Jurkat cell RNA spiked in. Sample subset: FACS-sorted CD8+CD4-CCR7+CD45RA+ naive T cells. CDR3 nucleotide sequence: TGTGCCAGCAGTCCCCCCTACGGGCAAGAGACCCAGTACTTC. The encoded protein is CASSPPYGQETQYF.